The clone carrying this T cell receptor beta chain was seen once. Using immunoSEQ multiplex PCR, the repertoire was profiled, and TCRdb retains in-frame clones only, with some absent. There are over a million clones in the sample; around 97% occur only once, and approximately 1.2% lies in the top ten. This sample is part of a study of shared clonotypes between healthy human individuals. From germline, CDR1 is SGHAT and CDR2 FQNNGV. The CDR3 has 12 amino acids. The trim removed 5 bases at V and 9 bases at J, leaving 7 bases unmatched. The chain uses TRBV11-2 and TRBJ2-7; 7 positions match TRBD2. The sequenced sample was naive CD4+ T cells sorted from blood. Subset: CD45RA+ positively selected. The receptor's source is a man aged 25-45 years in good health. This CDR3 reads CASSPPGGGQYF. CDR3 nucleotides: TGTGCCAGCAGCCCCCCGGGCGGGGGGCAGTACTTC.